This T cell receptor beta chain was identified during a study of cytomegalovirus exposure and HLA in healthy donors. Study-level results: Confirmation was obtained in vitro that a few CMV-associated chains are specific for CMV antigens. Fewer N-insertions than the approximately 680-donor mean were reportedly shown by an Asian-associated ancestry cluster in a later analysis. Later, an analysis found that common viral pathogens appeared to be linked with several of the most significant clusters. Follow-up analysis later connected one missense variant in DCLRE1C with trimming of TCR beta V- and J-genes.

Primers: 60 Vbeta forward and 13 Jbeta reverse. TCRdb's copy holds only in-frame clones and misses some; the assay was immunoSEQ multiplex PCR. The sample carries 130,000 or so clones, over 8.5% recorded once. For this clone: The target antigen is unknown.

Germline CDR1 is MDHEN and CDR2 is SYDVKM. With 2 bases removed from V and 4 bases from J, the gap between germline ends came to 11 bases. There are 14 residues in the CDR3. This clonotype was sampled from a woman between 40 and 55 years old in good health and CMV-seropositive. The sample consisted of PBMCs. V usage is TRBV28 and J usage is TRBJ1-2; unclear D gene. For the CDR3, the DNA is TGTGCCAGCAGTTTAGTCGGGGTTTTCTATGGCTACACCTTC. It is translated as CASSLVGVFYGYTF.